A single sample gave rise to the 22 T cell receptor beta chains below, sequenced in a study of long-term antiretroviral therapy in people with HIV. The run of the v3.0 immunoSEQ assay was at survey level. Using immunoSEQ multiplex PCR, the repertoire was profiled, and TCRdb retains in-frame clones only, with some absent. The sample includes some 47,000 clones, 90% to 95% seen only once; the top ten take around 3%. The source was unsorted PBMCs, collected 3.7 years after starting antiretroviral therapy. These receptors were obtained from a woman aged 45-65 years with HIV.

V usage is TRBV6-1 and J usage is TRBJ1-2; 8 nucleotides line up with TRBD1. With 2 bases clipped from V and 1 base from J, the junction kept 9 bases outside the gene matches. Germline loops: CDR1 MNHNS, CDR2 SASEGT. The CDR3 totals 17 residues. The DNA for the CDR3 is TGTGCCAGCAGTGAACCCCACGGACAGGGCTTTAACTATGGCTACACCTTC. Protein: CASSEPHGQGFNYGYTF.

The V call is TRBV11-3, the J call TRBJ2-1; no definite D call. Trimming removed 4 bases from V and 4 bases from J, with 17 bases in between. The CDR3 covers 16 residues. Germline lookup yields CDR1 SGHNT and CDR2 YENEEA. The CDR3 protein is CASSSALSHQYNEQFF. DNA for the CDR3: TGTGCCAGCAGCTCCGCTTTGAGCCACCAGTACAATGAGCAGTTCTTC.

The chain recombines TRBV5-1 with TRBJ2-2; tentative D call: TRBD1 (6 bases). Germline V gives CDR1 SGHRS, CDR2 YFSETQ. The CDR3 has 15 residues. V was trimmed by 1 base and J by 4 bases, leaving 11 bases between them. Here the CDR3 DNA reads TGCGCCAGCAGCTTGATACAGGGATTCACCGGGGAGCTGTTTTTT. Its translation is CASSLIQGFTGELFF.

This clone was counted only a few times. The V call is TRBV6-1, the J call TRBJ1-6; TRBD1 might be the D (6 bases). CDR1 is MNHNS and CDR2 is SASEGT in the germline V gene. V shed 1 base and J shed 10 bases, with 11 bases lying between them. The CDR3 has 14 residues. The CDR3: CASSEEGGWSPLHF. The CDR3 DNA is TGTGCCAGCAGTGAAGAGGGGGGGTGGTCACCCCTCCACTTT.

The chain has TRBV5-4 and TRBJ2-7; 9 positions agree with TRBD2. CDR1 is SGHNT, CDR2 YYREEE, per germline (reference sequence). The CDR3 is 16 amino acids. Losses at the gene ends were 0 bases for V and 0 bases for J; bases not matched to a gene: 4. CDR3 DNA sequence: TGTGCCAGCAGCTTGGGACTAGCGGAAAGCTCCTACGAGCAGTACTTC. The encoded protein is CASSLGLAESSYEQYF.

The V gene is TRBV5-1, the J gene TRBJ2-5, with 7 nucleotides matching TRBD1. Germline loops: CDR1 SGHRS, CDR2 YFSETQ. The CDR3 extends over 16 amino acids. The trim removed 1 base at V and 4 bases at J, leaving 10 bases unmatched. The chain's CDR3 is CASSLSPGGLGETQYF. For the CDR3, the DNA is TGCGCCAGCAGCTTGTCCCCAGGGGGTCTGGGAGAGACCCAGTACTTC. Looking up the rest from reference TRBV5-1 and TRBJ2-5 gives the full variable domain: KAGVTQTPRYLIKTRGQQVTLSCSPISGHRSVSWYQQTPGQGLQFLFEYFSETQRNKGNFPGRFSGRQFSNSRSEMNVSTLELGDSALYLCASSLSPGGLGETQYFGPGTRLLVL.

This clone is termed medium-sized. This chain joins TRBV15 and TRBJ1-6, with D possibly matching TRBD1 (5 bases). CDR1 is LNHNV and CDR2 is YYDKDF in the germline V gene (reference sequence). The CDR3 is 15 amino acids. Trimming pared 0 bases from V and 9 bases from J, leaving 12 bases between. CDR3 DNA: TGTGCCACCAGCAGAGAGGGGGAAAGTGGTTCACCCCTCCACTTT. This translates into CATSREGESGSPLHF.

As DNA, the CDR3 is TGTGCCAGCACCGATACGGGGTTCGCACACTCTGAAGCTTTCTTT. It translates to CASTDTGFAHSEAFF. The V call is TRBV11-2, the J call TRBJ1-1; D gene ambiguous. This CDR3 is 15 amino acids long. V shed 7 bases and J shed 6 bases, with 21 bases lying between them. CDR1 SGHAT and CDR2 FQNNGV come from the germline V gene.

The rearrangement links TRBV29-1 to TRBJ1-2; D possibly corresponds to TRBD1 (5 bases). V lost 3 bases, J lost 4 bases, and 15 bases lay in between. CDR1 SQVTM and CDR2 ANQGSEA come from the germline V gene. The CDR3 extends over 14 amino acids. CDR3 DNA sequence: TGCAGCGTTGAGGGGGTGGGGGGTAGCTATGGCTACACCTTC. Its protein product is CSVEGVGGSYGYTF.

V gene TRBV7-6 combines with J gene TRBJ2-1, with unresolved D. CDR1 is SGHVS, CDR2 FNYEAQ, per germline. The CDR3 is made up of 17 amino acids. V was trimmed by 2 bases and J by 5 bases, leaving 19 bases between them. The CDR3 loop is CASSLRSTPAGNNEQFF. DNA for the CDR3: TGTGCCAGCAGCTTAAGGTCGACTCCCGCCGGCAACAATGAGCAGTTCTTC.

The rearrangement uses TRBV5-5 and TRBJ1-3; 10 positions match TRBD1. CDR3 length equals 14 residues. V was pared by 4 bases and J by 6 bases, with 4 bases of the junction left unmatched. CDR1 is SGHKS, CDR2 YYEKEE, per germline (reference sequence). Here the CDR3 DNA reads TGTGCCAGCAGCACGACAGGGGGCGTAAACACCATATATTTT. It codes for CASSTTGGVNTIYF.

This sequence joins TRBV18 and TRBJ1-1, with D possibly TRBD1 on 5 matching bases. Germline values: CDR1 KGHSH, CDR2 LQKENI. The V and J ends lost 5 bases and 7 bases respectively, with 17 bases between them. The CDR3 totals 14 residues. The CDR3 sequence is CASSTNNRGIEAFF. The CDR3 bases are TGTGCCAGCTCAACGAATAATAGGGGTATTGAAGCTTTCTTT.

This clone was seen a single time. The CDR3 nucleotides are TGTGCCAGCAGTGAATCAGGGAATTTTGCAAATGAGCAGTTCTTC. The encoded protein is CASSESGNFANEQFF. The chain joins TRBV25-1 to TRBJ2-1, with D perhaps matching TRBD1 (5 bases). Germline lookup yields CDR1 MGHDK and CDR2 SYGVNS. The CDR3 is made up of 15 amino acids. Trimming took off 1 base at V and 7 bases at J, with 14 bases between the two ends.

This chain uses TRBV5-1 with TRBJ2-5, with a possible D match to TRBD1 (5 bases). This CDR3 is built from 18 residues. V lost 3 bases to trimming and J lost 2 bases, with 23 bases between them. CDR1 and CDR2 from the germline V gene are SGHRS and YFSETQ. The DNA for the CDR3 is TGCGCCAGCAGCTCAGGATTGAGTGGGGCCCTTTTTCAAGAGACCCAGTACTTC. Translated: CASSSGLSGALFQETQYF.

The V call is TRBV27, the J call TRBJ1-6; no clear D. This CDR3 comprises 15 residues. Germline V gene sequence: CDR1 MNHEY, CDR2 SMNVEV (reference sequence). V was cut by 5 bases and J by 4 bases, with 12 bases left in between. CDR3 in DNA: TGTGCCAGCAGTACCGGGATTCGGTATAATTCACCCCTCCACTTT. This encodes CASSTGIRYNSPLHF.

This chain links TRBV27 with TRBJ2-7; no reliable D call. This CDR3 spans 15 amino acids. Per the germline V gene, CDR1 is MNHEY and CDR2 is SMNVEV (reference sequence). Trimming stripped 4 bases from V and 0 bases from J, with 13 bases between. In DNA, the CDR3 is TGTGCCAGCAGTTCGCCTTCGACCGGCTCCTACGAGCAGTACTTC. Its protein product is CASSSPSTGSYEQYF.

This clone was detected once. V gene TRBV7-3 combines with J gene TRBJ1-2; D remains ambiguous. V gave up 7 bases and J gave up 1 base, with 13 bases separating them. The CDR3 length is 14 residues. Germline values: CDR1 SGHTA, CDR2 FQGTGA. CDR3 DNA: TGTGCCAGCATCCCCATTAGGGTTAACTATGGCTACACCTTC. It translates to CASIPIRVNYGYTF.

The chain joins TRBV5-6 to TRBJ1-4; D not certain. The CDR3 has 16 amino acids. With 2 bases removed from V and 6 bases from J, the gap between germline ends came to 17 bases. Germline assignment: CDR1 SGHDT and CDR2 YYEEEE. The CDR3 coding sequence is TGTGCCAGCAGCTTCAACGGTGGCAGCCAATATGAAAAACTGTTTTTT. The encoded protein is CASSFNGGSQYEKLFF.

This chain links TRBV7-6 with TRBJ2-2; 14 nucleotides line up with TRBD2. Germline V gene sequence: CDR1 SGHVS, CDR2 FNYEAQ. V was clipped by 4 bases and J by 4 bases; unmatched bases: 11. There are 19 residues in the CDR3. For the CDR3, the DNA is TGTGCCAGCAGCTCGGAGGGACTAGCGGGGGCGTATTTCACCGGGGAGCTGTTTTTT. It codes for CASSSEGLAGAYFTGELFF.

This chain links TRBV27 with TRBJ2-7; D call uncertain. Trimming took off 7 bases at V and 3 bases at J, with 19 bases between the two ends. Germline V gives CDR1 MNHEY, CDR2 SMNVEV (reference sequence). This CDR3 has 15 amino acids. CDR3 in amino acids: CASTRSGSPGYEQYF. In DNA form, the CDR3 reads TGTGCCAGCACCAGGTCCGGGTCGCCCGGCTACGAGCAGTACTTC.

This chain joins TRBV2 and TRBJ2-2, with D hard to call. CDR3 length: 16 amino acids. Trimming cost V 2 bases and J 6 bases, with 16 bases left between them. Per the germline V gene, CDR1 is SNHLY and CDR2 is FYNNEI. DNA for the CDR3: TGTGCCAGCAGTGAATCTGGCCGGGCAAGGGCCGGGGAGCTGTTTTTT. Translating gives CASSESGRARAGELFF.

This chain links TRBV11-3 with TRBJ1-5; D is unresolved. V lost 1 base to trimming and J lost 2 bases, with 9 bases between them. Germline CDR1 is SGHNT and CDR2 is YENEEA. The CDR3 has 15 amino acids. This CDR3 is CASSLVGPCNQPQHF. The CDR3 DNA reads TGTGCCAGCAGCTTAGTAGGGCCTTGCAATCAGCCCCAGCATTTT. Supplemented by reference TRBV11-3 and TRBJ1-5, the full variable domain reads EAGVVQSPRYKIIEKKQPVAFWCNPISGHNTLYWYLQNLGQGPELLIRYENEEAVDDSQLPKDRFSAERLKGVDSTLKIQPAELGDSAVYLCASSLVGPCNQPQHFGDGTRLSIL.